Each of the 10 T cell receptor beta chains below was sequenced from the same sample in a study of T cell responses to AZD1222 COVID-19 vaccine. The repertoire was sequenced with immunoSEQ multiplex PCR; TCRdb's copy has only in-frame clones and lacks some. Among under 150,000 clones listed, roughly 90% were seen once. The sequenced sample was peripheral blood, obtained on day 0 of AZD1222 vaccination. These receptor sequences come from an adult in good health.

The chain uses TRBV29-1 and TRBJ1-1, with 9 positions matching TRBD1. This CDR3 comprises 13 residues. Trimming took 7 bases from V and 10 from J; bases not matched to a gene: 13. CDR1 and CDR2 (germline): SQVTM, ANQGSEA. The CDR3 here is CSGGGQGQTRAFF. In nucleotides, the CDR3 is TGCAGCGGGGGGGGACAGGGCCAAACTAGAGCTTTCTTT.

This clone was detected only once. This chain connects TRBV29-1 to TRBJ1-5; D call uncertain. Trimming cost V 4 bases and J 3 bases, with 10 bases left between them. The CDR3 extends over 13 amino acids. The germline gives CDR1 SQVTM, CDR2 ANQGSEA. The CDR3 region has the DNA TGCAGCGTTGGAGACGGATTCAATCAGCCCCAGCATTTT. This gives the protein CSVGDGFNQPQHF.

This clone has only a few counts. V usage is TRBV6-4 and J usage is TRBJ1-5, with D unclear. This CDR3 comprises 16 residues. CDR1 is MRHNA, CDR2 SNTAGT, per germline. The V gene lost 5 bases and the J gene lost 11 bases, with 25 bases spanning the gap. CDR3 protein: CASSQSETWSPVAQHF. In nucleotides, the CDR3 is TGTGCCAGCAGTCAAAGTGAAACATGGTCCCCTGTGGCCCAGCATTTT.

This clone was seen once. The V call is TRBV7-2, the J call TRBJ2-2; no clear D. Germline V gene sequence: CDR1 SGHTA, CDR2 FQGNSA. Trimming pared 2 bases from V and 8 bases from J, leaving 6 bases between. This CDR3 region has 12 residues. The CDR3 loop reads CASSLFRGELFF. For the CDR3, the DNA is TGTGCCAGCAGCTTATTTAGAGGGGAGCTGTTTTTT.

The CDR3 sequence: CASSQEVGGGYTF. The CDR3 DNA sequence: TGCGCCAGCAGCCAAGAAGTTGGGGGTGGCTACACCTTC. The chain couples TRBV4-1 to TRBJ1-2; TRBD1 is a possible D gene (5 bases). Germline CDR1 and CDR2: MGHRA and YSYEKL. The CDR3 is 13 residues long. Trimming stripped 0 bases from V and 7 bases from J, with 9 bases between.

J is TRBJ2-5 and V is TRBV10-3, with TRBD2 as a possible D gene (5 bases). The CDR3 has 14 residues. Germline-derived CDR1 and CDR2 are ENHRY and SYGVKD. V was cut by 4 bases and J by 0 bases, with 9 bases left in between. The CDR3 DNA reads TGTGCCATCAGTGTAAACGGGGACCAAGAGACCCAGTACTTC. Its translation: CAISVNGDQETQYF.

In DNA, the CDR3 is TGTGCCAGCAGGGACAGTCCTAATCAGCCCCAGCATTTT. This gives the protein CASRDSPNQPQHF. J is TRBJ1-5 and V is TRBV6-5; TRBD1 is a possible D gene (6 bases). Germline lookup yields CDR1 MNHEY and CDR2 SVGAGI. V was shortened by 6 bases and J by 4 bases, with 10 bases between the two germline ends. CDR3 length: 13 amino acids.

This clone was counted a few times. J is TRBJ2-7 and V is TRBV7-9; D is perhaps TRBD2 (6 bases). Germline lookup yields CDR1 SEHNR and CDR2 FQNEAQ (reference sequence). Trimming left V 5 bases short and J 0 bases short, with 20 bases between. The CDR3 spans 17 residues. In nucleotides, the CDR3 is TGTGCCAGCAGCCAGGTGGTAGCGGAAGACCTCTCCTACGAGCAGTACTTC. It translates to CASSQVVAEDLSYEQYF.

The genes are TRBV2 and TRBJ1-6; TRBD1 is a possible D gene (5 bases). Per germline, CDR1 SNHLY and CDR2 FYNNEI. CDR3 length: 13 amino acids. The germline V and J ends were trimmed by 6 bases and 11 bases, with 14 bases remaining between them. CDR3 sequence: CASSRDRDPPLHF. Here the CDR3 DNA reads TGTGCCAGCAGCCGGGACCGGGACCCACCCCTCCACTTT.

This rearrangement joins TRBV5-1 to TRBJ1-3; no clear D. The CDR3 length is 15 residues. Deletions cut 2 bases from V and 0 bases from J, with 9 bases between. Germline V gene data show CDR1 as SGHRS and CDR2 as YFSETQ. CDR3 bases: TGCGCCAGCAGCTTTTCCGGGAGCTCTGGAAACACCATATATTTT. Translated: CASSFSGSSGNTIYF.